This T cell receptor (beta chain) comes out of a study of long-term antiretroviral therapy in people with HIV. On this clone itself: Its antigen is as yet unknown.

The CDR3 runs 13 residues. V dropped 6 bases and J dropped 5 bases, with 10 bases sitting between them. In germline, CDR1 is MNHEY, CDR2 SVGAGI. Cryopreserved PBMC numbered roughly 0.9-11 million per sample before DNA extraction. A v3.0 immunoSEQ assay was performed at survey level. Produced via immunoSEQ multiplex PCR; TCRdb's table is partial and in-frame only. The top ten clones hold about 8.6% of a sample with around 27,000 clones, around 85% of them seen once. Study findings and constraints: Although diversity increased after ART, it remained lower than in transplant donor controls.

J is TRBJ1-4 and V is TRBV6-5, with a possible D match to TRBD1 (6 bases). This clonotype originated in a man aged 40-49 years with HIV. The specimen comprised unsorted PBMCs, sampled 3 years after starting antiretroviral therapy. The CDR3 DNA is TGTGCCAGCAGCCGGACAGAGAATGAAAAACTGTTTTTT. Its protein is CASSRTENEKLFF.